Following are 4 T cell receptor beta chains from one sample sequenced in a study of blood T cell repertoires in COVID-19. Using immunoSEQ multiplex PCR, the repertoire was profiled, and TCRdb retains in-frame clones only, with some absent. This table has 250,000 or so clones, about 90% appearing once. Input material: PBMCs or T cells enriched from blood (not recorded which). The receptors here all came from a woman aged 30 to 39 with acute COVID-19.

The chain joins TRBV10-3 to TRBJ1-2; D may be TRBD1 (6 bases). This CDR3 has 13 amino acids. The germline V and J ends were trimmed by 10 bases and 7 bases, with 19 bases remaining between them. Germline V gene data show CDR1 as ENHRY and CDR2 as SYGVKD. The CDR3 nucleotides are TGTGCCACGGGAGGGGGGGCCTCGTCTGGCTACACCTTC. It specifies CATGGGASSGYTF.

This chain uses TRBV18 with TRBJ1-5, with 8 nucleotides matching TRBD1. The CDR3 runs 17 residues. V lost 6 bases and J lost 4; bases outside the gene matches: 14. CDR1 is KGHSH and CDR2 is LQKENI in the germline V gene. CDR3 protein: CASSTYQGARSNQPQHF. The CDR3 DNA is TGTGCCAGCTCGACTTACCAGGGGGCGAGAAGTAATCAGCCCCAGCATTTT.

The J gene is TRBJ2-1, the V gene TRBV27; D gene uncertain. Per germline, CDR1 MNHEY and CDR2 SMNVEV (reference sequence). Trimming cost V 5 bases and J 4 bases, with 12 bases left between them. The CDR3 loop spans 14 amino acids. Here the CDR3 DNA reads TGTGCCAGCAGTATGACTCCTTCATACAATGAGCAGTTCTTC. It yields the protein CASSMTPSYNEQFF.

This chain links TRBV3-1 (or the pseudogene TRBV3-2) with TRBJ1-2; TRBD1 is a possible D gene (6 bases). This CDR3 is built from 13 residues. Deletions cut 4 bases from V and 8 bases from J, with 14 bases between. The germline CDR1 and CDR2 sequences are LGHDT and YNNKEL (reference sequence). The CDR3 region is CASSPTGLVGYTF. The DNA for the CDR3 is TGTGCCAGCAGCCCAACAGGGTTAGTGGGCTACACCTTC.